The 20 T cell receptor beta chains reported below all come from one sample, sequenced in a study of PD-1 blockade in classical Hodgkin lymphoma. Noted time point: cycle 4 day 1 (C4D1), after about 6 weeks of nivolumab. Relapses following autologous stem cell transplantation were seen in all patients, with brentuximab vedotin exposure varying. From thawed PBMCs, magnetic negative selection was used to isolate the CD8+ T cells. Sequencing used immunoSEQ multiplex PCR; TCRdb keeps in-frame clones, though not all of them. The data hold some 20,000 clones, with roughly 82% observed a single time. The starting material was CD8+ T cells from blood, obtained before the fourth cycle of nivolumab. These receptors originate from a human donor with classical Hodgkin lymphoma.

The V and J genes are TRBV5-1 and TRBJ2-1; TRBD2 aligns across 8 bases. V dropped 4 bases and J dropped 6; count of bases not matched to a gene: 12. This CDR3 spans 16 amino acids. From germline, CDR1 is SGHRS and CDR2 YFSETQ. The CDR3 DNA sequence: TGCGCCAGCAGCCTCGGACGGGGGGGCTGGGGCAATGAGCAGTTCTTC. This translates into CASSLGRGGWGNEQFF.

The chain uses TRBV20-1 and TRBJ2-1; D is unclear. This CDR3 spans 11 amino acids. The V end was cut by 1 base, the J end by 7 bases, with 5 bases between. Per germline, CDR1 DFQATT and CDR2 SNEGSKA (reference sequence). This CDR3 is CSARVGNEQFF. CDR3 in DNA: TGCAGTGCTAGAGTCGGGAATGAGCAGTTCTTC.

This chain joins TRBV6-6 and TRBJ1-5; D gene uncertain. V lost 5 bases and J 2 bases, leaving 13 bases between the germline ends. The germline CDR1 and CDR2 sequences are MNHNY and SVGAGI (reference sequence). The CDR3 is 15 amino acids. The CDR3 protein is CASSVSRGGNQPQHF. The CDR3 bases are TGTGCCAGCAGTGTTTCACGGGGAGGCAATCAGCCCCAGCATTTT.

The chain employs TRBV10-3 and TRBJ2-5; D may be TRBD2 (5 bases). V was cut by 3 bases and J by 4 bases, with 9 bases left in between. This CDR3 spans 13 amino acids. Germline-derived CDR1 and CDR2 are ENHRY and SYGVKD. CDR3 DNA sequence: TGTGCCATCAGTGATGAGGGATTAGAGACCCAGTACTTC. It translates to CAISDEGLETQYF.

This rearrangement joins TRBV9 to TRBJ1-5; the match to TRBD1 covers 8 bases. CDR1 is SGDLS and CDR2 is YYNGEE in the germline V gene. Losses at the gene ends were 4 bases for V and 6 bases for J; bases not matched to a gene: 3. This CDR3 spans 13 amino acids. This CDR3 reads CASSSGGGQPQHF. In DNA, the CDR3 is TGTGCCAGCAGCTCAGGGGGCGGTCAGCCCCAGCATTTT.

The CDR3 DNA is TGTGCCTGGAGTCTTAGTGGATGGGACCTCTATGGCTACACCTTC. As protein: CAWSLSGWDLYGYTF. The chain joins TRBV30 to TRBJ1-2; D may be TRBD1 (5 bases). V was trimmed by 2 bases and J by 4 bases, leaving 17 bases between them. CDR3 length equals 15 residues. Germline CDR1 reads GTSNPN; CDR2 reads SVGIG (reference sequence).

V usage is TRBV7-9 and J usage is TRBJ2-2; 8 bases agree with TRBD1. CDR1 and CDR2 (germline): SEHNR, FQNEAQ (reference sequence). The CDR3 has 18 amino acids. Trimming at V came to 1 base and at J to 1 base, leaving 8 bases not matched to a gene. The CDR3 is CASSLDPGQGLNTGELFF. CDR3 in DNA: TGTGCCAGCAGCTTAGACCCTGGACAGGGTTTGAACACCGGGGAGCTGTTTTTT.

This clone was found once. This chain's CDR3 is CASSAGLAGGSDEQYF. DNA of the CDR3: TGTGCCAGCAGCGCGGGACTAGCGGGGGGATCGGACGAGCAGTACTTC. The rearrangement uses TRBV7-8 and TRBJ2-7; 15 bases map to TRBD2. The CDR3 loop spans 16 amino acids. The trim removed 5 bases at V and 5 bases at J, leaving 7 bases unmatched. Germline-derived CDR1 and CDR2 are SGHVS and FQNEAQ. The full variable domain, in which reference TRBV7-8 and TRBJ2-7 provide the parts outside the CDR3, is GAGVSQSPRYKVAKRGQDVALRCDPISGHVSLFWYQQALGQGPEFLTYFQNEAQLDKSGLPSDRFFAERPEGSVSTLKIQRTQQEDSAVYLCASSAGLAGGSDEQYFGPGTRLTVT.

V is TRBV27 and J is TRBJ1-1; D unresolved. Germline-derived CDR1 and CDR2 are MNHEY and SMNVEV (reference sequence). Trimming pared 11 bases from V and 5 bases from J, leaving 12 bases between. The CDR3 is 11 amino acids. The chain's CDR3 is CAAERGTEAFF. The CDR3 bases are TGTGCCGCCGAAAGAGGGACTGAAGCTTTCTTT.

Points on this clone: The sample holds other DNA sequences that translate to the same CDR3. The rearrangement uses TRBV18 and TRBJ2-3, with D perhaps matching TRBD1 (5 bases). The length of the CDR3 is 15 residues. The germline CDR1 and CDR2 sequences are KGHSH and LQKENI. V was cut by 6 bases and J by 0 bases, with 13 bases left in between. The DNA of the CDR3 is TGTGCCAGCTCGCCTGGACACTCAAGCACAGATACGCAGTATTTT. This codes for CASSPGHSSTDTQYF.

The genes are TRBV29-1 and TRBJ1-2; a possible D gene is TRBD1 (5 bases). Germline V gives CDR1 SQVTM, CDR2 ANQGSEA. Between the trimmed V and J ends, which lost 1 base and 0 bases, there was a span of 15 bases. The CDR3 runs 16 residues. For the CDR3, the DNA is TGCAGCGTTGAAGGACAGCTCTCACAATCTAACTATGGCTACACCTTC. It is translated as CSVEGQLSQSNYGYTF.

This clone came up a few times. V gene TRBV28 combines with J gene TRBJ1-5, with no clear D. The germline V gene has CDR1 MDHEN and CDR2 SYDVKM. Trimming pared 6 bases from V and 7 bases from J, leaving 19 bases between. The CDR3 loop spans 15 amino acids. CDR3 loop: CASSDTAFGSQPQHF. Here the CDR3 DNA reads TGTGCCAGCAGCGATACAGCCTTCGGTAGCCAGCCCCAGCATTTT.

This clone was observed a handful of times. V and J are TRBV4-1 and TRBJ1-4, with D uncertain. V gave up 2 bases and J gave up 5 bases, with 9 bases separating them. The CDR3 contains 14 residues. CDR1 and CDR2 from the germline V gene are MGHRA and YSYEKL. CDR3 protein: CASSQREGNEKLFF. The CDR3 bases are TGCGCCAGCAGCCAACGAGAAGGGAATGAAAAACTGTTTTTT.

The chain couples TRBV25-1 to TRBJ1-1; tentative D call: TRBD1 (6 bases). This CDR3 is 13 amino acids long. Germline V gene sequence: CDR1 MGHDK, CDR2 SYGVNS. The ends were cut back, 5 bases at V and 3 bases at J, with 10 bases in the middle. The CDR3 DNA reads as TGTGCCAGCAGTAAGGGGGAGTACACTGAAGCTTTCTTT. It is translated as CASSKGEYTEAFF.

The chain links TRBV29-1 to TRBJ1-1; possibly TRBD1 for D (5 bases). This CDR3 spans 13 amino acids. V was shortened by 6 bases and J by 1 base, with 12 bases between the two germline ends. CDR1 is SQVTM and CDR2 is ANQGSEA in the germline V gene. CDR3 nucleotide sequence: TGCAGCGTAAATGGGGCTCGGAACACTGAAGCTTTCTTT. This sequence encodes CSVNGARNTEAFF. Full variable domain (remainder filled in from reference TRBV29-1 and TRBJ1-1): SAVISQKPSRDICQRGTSLTIQCQVDSQVTMMFWYRQQPGQSLTLIATANQGSEATYESGFVIDKFPISRPNLTFSTLTVSNMSPEDSSIYLCSVNGARNTEAFFGQGTRLTVV.

The CDR3 spells CATSRRTGDTEAFF. The CDR3 coding sequence is TGTGCCACCAGCAGACGAACTGGGGACACTGAAGCTTTCTTT. V gene TRBV15 combines with J gene TRBJ1-1; no clear D. Germline assignment: CDR1 LNHNV and CDR2 YYDKDF (reference sequence). The CDR3 is 14 residues long. Trimming took 2 bases from V and 3 from J, leaving 10 bases between them.

This sequence joins TRBV5-8 and TRBJ1-2, with 8 bases aligning to TRBD1. The CDR3 consists of 13 residues. With 3 bases clipped from V and 3 bases from J, the junction kept 1 base outside the gene matches. Germline loops: CDR1 SGHTS, CDR2 YDEGEE. The CDR3: CASSSQGDYGYTF. The CDR3, as DNA: TGTGCCAGCAGCTCACAGGGGGACTATGGCTACACCTTC.

This chain joins TRBV2 and TRBJ1-6, with TRBD1 as a possible D gene (6 bases). CDR1 is SNHLY and CDR2 is FYNNEI in the germline V gene. The CDR3 runs to 17 residues. V lost 8 bases, J lost 3 bases, and 20 bases lay in between. CDR3 DNA: TGTGCCAGCGGTTCTGGGTGGGGGCTAGACTATAATTCACCCCTCCACTTT. Translated, it gives CASGSGWGLDYNSPLHF.

Only one count was recorded for this clone. The V and J genes are TRBV28 and TRBJ1-2, with a tentative D call TRBD1 (5 bases). The germline gives CDR1 MDHEN, CDR2 SYDVKM. Deletions cut 5 bases from V and 1 base from J, with 8 bases between. The CDR3 runs 13 residues. The CDR3 sequence: CASSQGLNYGYTF. The CDR3 DNA is TGTGCCAGCAGTCAGGGACTTAACTATGGCTACACCTTC.

The rearrangement links TRBV5-6 to TRBJ2-3; D is unclear. This CDR3 has 14 residues. In germline, CDR1 is SGHDT, CDR2 YYEEEE. Trimming took off 4 bases at V and 4 bases at J, with 13 bases between the two ends. Here the CDR3 DNA reads TGTGCCAGCAGCGATGACTTAGGTGCAGATACGCAGTATTTT. This gives the protein CASSDDLGADTQYF.